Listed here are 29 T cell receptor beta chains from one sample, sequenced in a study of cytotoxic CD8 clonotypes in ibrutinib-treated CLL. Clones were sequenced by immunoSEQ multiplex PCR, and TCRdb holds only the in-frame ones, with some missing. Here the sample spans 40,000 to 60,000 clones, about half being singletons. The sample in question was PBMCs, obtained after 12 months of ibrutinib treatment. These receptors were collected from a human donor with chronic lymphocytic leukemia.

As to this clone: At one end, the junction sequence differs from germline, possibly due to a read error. As DNA, the CDR3 is TGTGCCAGCAGCTCTTTATTGGATAATCAGACCCAGAATTTT. It specifies CASSSLLDNQTQNF. The chain employs TRBV6-1 and TRBJ1-5; D gene uncertain. The length of the CDR3 is 14 residues. CDR1 is MNHNS, CDR2 SASEGT, per germline.

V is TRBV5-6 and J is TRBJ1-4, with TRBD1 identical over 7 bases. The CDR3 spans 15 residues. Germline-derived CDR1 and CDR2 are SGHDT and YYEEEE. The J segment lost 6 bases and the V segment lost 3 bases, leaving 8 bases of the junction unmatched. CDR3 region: CASSSNRGLDEKLFF. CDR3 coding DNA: TGTGCCAGCAGCTCAAACAGGGGTTTGGATGAAAAACTGTTTTTT.

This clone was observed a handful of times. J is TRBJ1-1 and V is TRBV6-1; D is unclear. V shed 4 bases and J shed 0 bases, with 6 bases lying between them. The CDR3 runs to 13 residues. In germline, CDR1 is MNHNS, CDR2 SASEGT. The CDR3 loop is CASSGTVNTEAFF. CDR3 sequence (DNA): TGTGCCAGCAGTGGGACTGTGAACACTGAAGCTTTCTTT.

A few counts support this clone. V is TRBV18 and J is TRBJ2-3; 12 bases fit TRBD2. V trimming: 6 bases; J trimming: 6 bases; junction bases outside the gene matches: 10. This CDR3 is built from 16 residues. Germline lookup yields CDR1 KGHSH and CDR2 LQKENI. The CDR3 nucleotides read TGTGCCAGCTCCCCTGGACTAGCGGGACCCGGGGATACGCAGTATTTT. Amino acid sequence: CASSPGLAGPGDTQYF. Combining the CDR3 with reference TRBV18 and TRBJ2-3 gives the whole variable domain NAGVMQNPRHLVRRRGQEARLRCSPMKGHSHVYWYRQLPEEGLKFMVYLQKENIIDESGMPKERFSAEFPKEGPSILRIQQVVRGDSAAYFCASSPGLAGPGDTQYFGPGTRLTVL.

The CDR3 DNA reads as TGTGCCAGCAGCTTAGATACGTATCAGCCCCAGCATTTT. Translation: CASSLDTYQPQHF. This chain links TRBV7-2 with TRBJ1-5; D gene ambiguous. The germline V and J ends were trimmed by 1 base and 5 bases, with 6 bases remaining between them. The CDR3 contains 13 residues. Germline V gives CDR1 SGHTA, CDR2 FQGNSA.

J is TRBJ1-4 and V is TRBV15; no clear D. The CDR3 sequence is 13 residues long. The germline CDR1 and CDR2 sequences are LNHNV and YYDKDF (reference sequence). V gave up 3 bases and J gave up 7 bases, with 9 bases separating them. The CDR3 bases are TGTGCCACCAGCAGGGGCCCTAGTGAAAAACTGTTTTTT. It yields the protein CATSRGPSEKLFF.

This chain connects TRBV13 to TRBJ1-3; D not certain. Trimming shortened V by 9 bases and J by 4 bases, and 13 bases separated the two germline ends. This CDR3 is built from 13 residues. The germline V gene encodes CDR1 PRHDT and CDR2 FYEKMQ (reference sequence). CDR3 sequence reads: CASQEGPGNTIYF. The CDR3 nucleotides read TGTGCCAGTCAAGAGGGTCCCGGAAACACCATATATTTT.

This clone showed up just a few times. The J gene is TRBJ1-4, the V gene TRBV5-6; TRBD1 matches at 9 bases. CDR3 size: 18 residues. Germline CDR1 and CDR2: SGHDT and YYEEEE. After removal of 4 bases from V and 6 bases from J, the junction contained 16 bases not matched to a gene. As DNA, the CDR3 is TGTGCCAGCAGCCAATACATTTTAAACCGGGACAGGGATGAAAAACTGTTTTTT. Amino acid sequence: CASSQYILNRDRDEKLFF.

DNA of the CDR3: TGTGCCTGGGGCGGTAGCGGGAGCGCCGTTTACGAGCAGTACTTC. Translated, it gives CAWGGSGSAVYEQYF. The chain joins TRBV30 to TRBJ2-7; 9 bases align to TRBD2. Germline V gene data show CDR1 as GTSNPN and CDR2 as SVGIG (reference sequence). The junction had 12 bases not matched to a gene; V was cut back by 5 bases and J by 4 bases. The CDR3 totals 15 residues.

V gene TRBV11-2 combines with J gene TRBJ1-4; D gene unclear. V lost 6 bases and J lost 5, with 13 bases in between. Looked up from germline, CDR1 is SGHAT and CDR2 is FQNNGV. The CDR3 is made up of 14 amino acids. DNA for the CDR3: TGTGCCAGCAGATCTAGCGGGCCGAATGAAAAACTGTTTTTT. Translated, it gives CASRSSGPNEKLFF.

CDR3 nucleotides: TGTGCCAGCAGCATTACGAGCGGGGCGAATGAGCAGTTCTTC. Translation: CASSITSGANEQFF. J is TRBJ2-1 and V is TRBV11-1; 7 nucleotides match TRBD2. Germline V gene lookup returns CDR1 SGHAT and CDR2 FQDESV (reference sequence). The CDR3 runs 14 residues. V lost 5 bases and J lost 7; bases outside the gene matches: 8.

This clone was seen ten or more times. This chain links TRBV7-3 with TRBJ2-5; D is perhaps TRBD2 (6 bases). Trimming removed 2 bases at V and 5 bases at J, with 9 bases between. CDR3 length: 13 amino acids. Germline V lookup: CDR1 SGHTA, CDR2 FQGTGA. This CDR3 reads CASSLGGDETQYF. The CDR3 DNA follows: TGTGCCAGCAGCTTAGGAGGGGACGAGACCCAGTACTTC.

DNA of the CDR3: TGTGCCACCAGGAGCCTAGGGGGAAATTACCAAGAGACCCAGTACTTC. This codes for CATRSLGGNYQETQYF. The chain joins TRBV15 to TRBJ2-5; the D gene is possibly TRBD1 (6 bases). Trimming shortened V by 6 bases and J by 0 bases, and 17 bases separated the two germline ends. Germline values: CDR1 LNHNV, CDR2 YYDKDF (reference sequence). The CDR3 runs to 16 residues.

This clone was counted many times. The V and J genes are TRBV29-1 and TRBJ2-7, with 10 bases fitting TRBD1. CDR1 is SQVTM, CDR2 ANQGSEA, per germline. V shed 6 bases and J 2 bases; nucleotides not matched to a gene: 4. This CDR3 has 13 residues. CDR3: CSVRTGGTYEQYF. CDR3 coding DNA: TGCAGCGTCCGGACAGGGGGTACCTACGAGCAGTACTTC.

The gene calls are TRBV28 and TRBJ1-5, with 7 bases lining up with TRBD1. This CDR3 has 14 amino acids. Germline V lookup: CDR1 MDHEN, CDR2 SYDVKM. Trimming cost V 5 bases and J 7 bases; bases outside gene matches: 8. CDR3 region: CASSPRQGSQPQHF. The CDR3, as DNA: TGTGCCAGCAGTCCCCGACAGGGCAGCCAGCCCCAGCATTTT.

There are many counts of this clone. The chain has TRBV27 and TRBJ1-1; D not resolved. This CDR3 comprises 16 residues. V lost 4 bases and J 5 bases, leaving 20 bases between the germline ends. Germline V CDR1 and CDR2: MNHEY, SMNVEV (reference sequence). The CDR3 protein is CASSSLGRAGFTEAFF. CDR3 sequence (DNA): TGTGCCAGCAGTTCCCTCGGACGAGCTGGATTTACTGAAGCTTTCTTT.

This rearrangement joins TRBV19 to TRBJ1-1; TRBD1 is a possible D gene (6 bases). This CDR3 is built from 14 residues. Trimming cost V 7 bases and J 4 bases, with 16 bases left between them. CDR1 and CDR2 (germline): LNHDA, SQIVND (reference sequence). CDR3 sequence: CASMVGRRGTEAFF. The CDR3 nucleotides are TGTGCCAGTATGGTAGGTCGCAGGGGCACTGAAGCTTTCTTT. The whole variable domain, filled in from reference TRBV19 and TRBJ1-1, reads DGGITQSPKYLFRKEGQNVTLSCEQNLNHDAMYWYRQDPGQGLRLIYYSQIVNDFQKGDIAEGYSVSREKKESFPLTVTSAQKNPTAFYLCASMVGRRGTEAFFGQGTRLTVV.

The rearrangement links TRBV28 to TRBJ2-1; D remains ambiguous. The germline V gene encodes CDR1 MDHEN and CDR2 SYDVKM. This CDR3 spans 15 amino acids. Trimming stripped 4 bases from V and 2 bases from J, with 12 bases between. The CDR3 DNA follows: TGTGCCAGCAGTTATTCCTCGGCGGCCTACAATGAGCAGTTCTTC. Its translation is CASSYSSAAYNEQFF. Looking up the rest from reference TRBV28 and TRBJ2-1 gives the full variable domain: DVKVTQSSRYLVKRTGEKVFLECVQDMDHENMFWYRQDPGLGLRLIYFSYDVKMKEKGDIPEGYSVSREKKERFSLILESASTNQTSMYLCASSYSSAAYNEQFFGPGTRLTVL.

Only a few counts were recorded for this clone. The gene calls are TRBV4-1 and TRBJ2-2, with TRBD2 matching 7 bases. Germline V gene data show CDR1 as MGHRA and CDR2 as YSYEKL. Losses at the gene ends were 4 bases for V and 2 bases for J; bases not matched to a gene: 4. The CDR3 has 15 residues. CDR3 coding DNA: TGCGCCAGCAGCCGGGGGGAGGGTAACACCGGGGAGCTGTTTTTT. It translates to CASSRGEGNTGELFF.

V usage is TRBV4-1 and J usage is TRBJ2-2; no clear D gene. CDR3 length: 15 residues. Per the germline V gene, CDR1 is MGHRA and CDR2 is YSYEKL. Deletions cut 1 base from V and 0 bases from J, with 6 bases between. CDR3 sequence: CASSQGTANTGELFF. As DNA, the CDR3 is TGCGCCAGCAGCCAAGGAACTGCGAACACCGGGGAGCTGTTTTTT.

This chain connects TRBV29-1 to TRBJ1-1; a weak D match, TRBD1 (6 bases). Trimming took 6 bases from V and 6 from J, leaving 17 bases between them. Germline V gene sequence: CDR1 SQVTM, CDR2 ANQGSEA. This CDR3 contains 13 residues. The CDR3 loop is CSVGRDTRSEAFF. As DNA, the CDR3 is TGCAGCGTAGGCCGGGACACTCGATCTGAAGCTTTCTTT. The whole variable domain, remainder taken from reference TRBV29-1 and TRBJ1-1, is SAVISQKPSRDICQRGTSLTIQCQVDSQVTMMFWYRQQPGQSLTLIATANQGSEATYESGFVIDKFPISRPNLTFSTLTVSNMSPEDSSIYLCSVGRDTRSEAFFGQGTRLTVV.

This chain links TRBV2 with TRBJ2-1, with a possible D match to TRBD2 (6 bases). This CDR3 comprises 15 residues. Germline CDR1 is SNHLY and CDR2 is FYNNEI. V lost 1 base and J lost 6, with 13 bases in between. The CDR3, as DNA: TGTGCCAGCAGTGAAGTTGAGGGAGGAGGCAATGAGCAGTTCTTC. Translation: CASSEVEGGGNEQFF.

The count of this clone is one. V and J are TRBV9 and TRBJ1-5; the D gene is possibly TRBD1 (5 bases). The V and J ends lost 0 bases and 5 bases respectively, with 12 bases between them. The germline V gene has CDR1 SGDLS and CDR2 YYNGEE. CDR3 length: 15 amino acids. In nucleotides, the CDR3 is TGTGCCAGCAGCGTAGGGGGGAGGGCCGATCAGCCCCAGCATTTT. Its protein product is CASSVGGRADQPQHF.

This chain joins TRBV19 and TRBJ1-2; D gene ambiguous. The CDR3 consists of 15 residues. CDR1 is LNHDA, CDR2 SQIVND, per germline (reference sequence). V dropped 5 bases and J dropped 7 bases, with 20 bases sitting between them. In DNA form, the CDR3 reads TGTGCCAGTAGTCCCCACACCGGGCTTCAAGTTGGCTACACCTTC. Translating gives CASSPHTGLQVGYTF.

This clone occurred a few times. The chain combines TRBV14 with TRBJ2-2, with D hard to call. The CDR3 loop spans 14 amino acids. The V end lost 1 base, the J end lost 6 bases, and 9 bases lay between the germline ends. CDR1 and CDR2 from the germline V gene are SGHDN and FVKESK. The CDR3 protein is CASSQAGYPGELFF. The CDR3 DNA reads TGTGCCAGCAGCCAAGCCGGGTATCCCGGGGAGCTGTTTTTT.

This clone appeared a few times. CDR3 in amino acids: CASSQEGGGASGNTIYF. The CDR3 DNA sequence: TGTGCCAGCAGCCAAGAAGGAGGGGGGGCCTCTGGAAACACCATATATTTT. The rearrangement uses TRBV4-2 and TRBJ1-3, with D possibly matching TRBD1 (6 bases). CDR1 is LGHNA, CDR2 YNFKEQ, per germline. V dropped 0 bases and J dropped 0 bases, with 12 bases sitting between them. This CDR3 comprises 17 residues.

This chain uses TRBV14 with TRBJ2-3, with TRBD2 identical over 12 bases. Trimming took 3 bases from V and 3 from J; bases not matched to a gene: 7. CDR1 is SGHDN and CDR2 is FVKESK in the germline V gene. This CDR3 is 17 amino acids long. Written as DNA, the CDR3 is TGTGCCAGCAGCCAGTACCTAGCGGGAGGGCCTACAGATACGCAGTATTTT. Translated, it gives CASSQYLAGGPTDTQYF.

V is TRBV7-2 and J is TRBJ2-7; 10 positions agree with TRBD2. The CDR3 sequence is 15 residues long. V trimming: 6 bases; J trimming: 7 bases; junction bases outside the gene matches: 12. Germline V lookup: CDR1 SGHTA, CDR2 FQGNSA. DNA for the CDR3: TGTGCCAGCAGGCGAGCGGGAGGGCTAAGTGGAGAGCAGTACTTC. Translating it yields CASRRAGGLSGEQYF.

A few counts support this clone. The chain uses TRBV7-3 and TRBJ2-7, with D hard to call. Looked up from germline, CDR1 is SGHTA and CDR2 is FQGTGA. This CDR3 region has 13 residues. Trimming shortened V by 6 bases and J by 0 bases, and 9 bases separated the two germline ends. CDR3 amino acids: CASRPATSYEQYF. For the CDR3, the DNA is TGTGCCAGCAGACCCGCAACCTCCTACGAGCAGTACTTC.